What follows is one TCR beta chain and its context. The antigen is undetermined. TCRdb reanalysed the RACE reads using MiXCR and keeps one entry per CDR3 protein. Of around 200,000 distinct CDR3 sequences listed, roughly 30% are singletons. This entry is derived from a study of human T cells and chemical hapten exposure. Study in general: Sensitization was performed using 2% DPC on a 2 cm by 2 cm upper inner arm skin site. The study, taken as a whole, reports: High-frequency TCRs, those above 1 in 1000, stayed the same after DPC sensitization.

Regarding time point: pre-sensitization, week 0. Treatment of the sample: therapeutic diphenylcyclopropenone sensitization with weekly scalp DPC. Those who donated were patients with alopecia, 18 to 70 years of age, and suitable for DPC. Unfractionated whole blood was the source from which total RNA was extracted. The CDR3 extends over 15 amino acids. V lost 7 bases and J lost 5; bases outside the gene matches: 11. The germline CDR1 and CDR2 sequences are KGHDR and SFDVKD. Sequencing used whole blood, obtained in connection with sensitization to the hapten diphenylcyclopropenone (DPC). The source is a woman in her twenties or thirties with alopecia areata. Some clones in this sample may be carry-over from other donors' samples. The V gene is TRBV24-1, the J gene TRBJ2-3, with TRBD1 matching over 7 bases. The CDR3 reads CATSPGIGGEDTQYF. Here the CDR3 DNA reads TGTGCCACCAGCCCTGGTATAGGGGGCGAAGATACGCAGTATTTT.